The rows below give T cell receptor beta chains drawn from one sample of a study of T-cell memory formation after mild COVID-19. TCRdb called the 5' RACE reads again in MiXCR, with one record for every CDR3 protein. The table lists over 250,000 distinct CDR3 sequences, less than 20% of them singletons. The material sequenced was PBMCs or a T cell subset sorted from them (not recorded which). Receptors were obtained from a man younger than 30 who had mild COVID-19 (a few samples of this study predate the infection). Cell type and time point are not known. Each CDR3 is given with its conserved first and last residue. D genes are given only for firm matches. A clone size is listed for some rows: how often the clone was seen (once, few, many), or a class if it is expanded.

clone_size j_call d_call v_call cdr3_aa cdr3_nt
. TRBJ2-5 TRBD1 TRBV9 CASSVPPDRGHETQYF TGTGCCAGCAGCGTACCCCCGGACAGGGGTCACGAGACCCAGTACTTC
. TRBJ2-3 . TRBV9 CASSRGFRTDTQYF TGTGCCAGCAGTAGGGGGTTCCGCACAGATACGCAGTATTTT
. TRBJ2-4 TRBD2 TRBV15 CATRTLAGEPKNIQYF TGTGCCACCAGGACACTAGCGGGGGAACCCAAAAACATTCAGTACTTC
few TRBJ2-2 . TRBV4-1 CASSQVATADTGELFF TGCGCCAGCAGCCAAGTGGCCACCGCCGACACCGGGGAGCTGTTTTTT
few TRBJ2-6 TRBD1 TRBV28 CASSLRTGVPGANVLTF TGTGCCAGCAGTTTACGTACAGGGGTTCCTGGGGCCAACGTCCTGACTTTC
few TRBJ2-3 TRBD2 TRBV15 CATSRAIAGASDTQYF TGTGCCACCAGCAGAGCGATAGCGGGGGCCTCAGATACGCAGTATTTT
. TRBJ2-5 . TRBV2 CASGMDGGHGETQYF TGTGCCAGCGGCATGGACGGGGGCCACGGGGAGACCCAGTACTTC
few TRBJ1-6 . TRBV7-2 CASSPRRDSPLHF TGTGCCAGCAGCCCCAGAAGGGATTCACCCCTCCACTTT
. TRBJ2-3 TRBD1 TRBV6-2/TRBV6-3 CASSYGTGTTDTQYF TGTGCCAGCAGTTATGGGACAGGGACCACAGATACGCAGTATTTT
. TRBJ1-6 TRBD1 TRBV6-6 CASRPPTGDNSPLHF TGTGCCAGCAGACCGCCTACAGGGGATAATTCACCCCTCCACTTT
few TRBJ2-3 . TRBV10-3 CAISVQSTYTDTQYF TGTGCCATCAGTGTTCAGTCGACCTACACAGATACGCAGTATTTT
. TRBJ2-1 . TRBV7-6 CASSLGLVNEQFF TGTGCCAGCAGCTTAGGGCTAGTCAATGAGCAGTTCTTC
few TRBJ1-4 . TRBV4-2 CASSQPERGGLIQKLFF TGTGCCAGCAGCCAACCAGAGAGGGGCGGACTGATCCAAAAACTGTTTTTT
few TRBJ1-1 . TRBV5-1 CASSLVGPQMNTEAFF TGCGCCAGCAGCTTGGTAGGGCCCCAGATGAACACTGAAGCTTTCTTT
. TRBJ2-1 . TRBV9 CASSVGQEPSYNEQFF TGTGCCAGCAGCGTGGGCCAAGAACCCTCCTACAATGAGCAGTTCTTC
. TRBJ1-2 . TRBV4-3 CASSQDRAGNYGYTF TGCGCCAGCAGCCAAGATAGGGCAGGGAACTATGGCTACACCTTC
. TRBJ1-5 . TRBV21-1 CASSDTRGPKEPQHF TGTGCCAGCAGCGATACTAGGGGCCCTAAGGAGCCCCAGCATTTT
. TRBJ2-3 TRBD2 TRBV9 CASSVGGGSTDTQYF TGTGCCAGCAGCGTAGGCGGGGGGAGCACAGATACGCAGTATTTT
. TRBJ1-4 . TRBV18 CASSPRQGEEKLFF TGTGCCAGCTCACCACGGCAGGGAGAGGAAAAACTGTTTTTT
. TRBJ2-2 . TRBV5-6 CASSLSFAPNTGELFF TGTGCCAGCAGCTTGTCTTTCGCACCTAACACCGGGGAGCTGTTTTTT
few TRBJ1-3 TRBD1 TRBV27 CASSERQGFSGNTIYF TGTGCCAGCAGTGAACGACAGGGATTCTCTGGAAACACCATATATTTT
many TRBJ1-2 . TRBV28 CASSFPTPTYGYTF TGTGCCAGCAGTTTTCCCACCCCCACTTATGGCTACACCTTC
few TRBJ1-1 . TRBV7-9 CASSFHREDTEAFF TGTGCCAGCAGCTTTCACCGGGAGGACACTGAAGCTTTCTTT
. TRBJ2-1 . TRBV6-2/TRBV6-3 CASSYTASRANEQFF TGTGCCAGCAGTTATACGGCAAGTAGGGCCAATGAGCAGTTCTTC
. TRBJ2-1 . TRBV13 CASSTSQGVGNEQFF TGTGCCAGCAGCACTTCACAGGGAGTAGGTAATGAGCAGTTCTTC
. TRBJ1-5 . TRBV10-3 CAISDSRNQPQHF TGTGCCATCAGTGACAGCAGAAATCAGCCCCAGCATTTT
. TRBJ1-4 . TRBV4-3 CASRPGKDDNEKLFF TGCGCCAGCCGCCCGGGAAAGGACGATAATGAAAAACTGTTTTTT
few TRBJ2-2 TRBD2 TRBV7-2 CASSLGGGGSTGELFF TGTGCCAGCAGCTTGGGCGGGGGAGGTAGCACCGGGGAGCTGTTTTTT
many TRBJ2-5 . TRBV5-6 CASSLSGTQETQYF TGTGCCAGCAGCTTGTCGGGGACACAAGAGACCCAGTACTTC
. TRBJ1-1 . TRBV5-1 CASSLWVGSEAFF TGCGCCAGCAGCTTATGGGTGGGCAGTGAAGCTTTCTTT
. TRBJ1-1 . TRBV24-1 CATSDLVTSNTEAFF TGTGCCACCAGTGATTTAGTGACATCTAACACTGAAGCTTTCTTT
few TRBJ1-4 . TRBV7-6 CASSAKTTTGEKLFF TGTGCCAGCAGCGCTAAGACGACGACGGGGGAAAAACTGTTTTTT
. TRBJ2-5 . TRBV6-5 CASSSAFAPHRETQYF TGTGCCAGCAGTTCCGCTTTCGCCCCCCATAGGGAGACCCAGTACTTC
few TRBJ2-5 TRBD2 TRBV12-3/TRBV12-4 CASMTGRDPRETQYF TGTGCCAGCATGACGGGGAGGGACCCCCGTGAGACCCAGTACTTC
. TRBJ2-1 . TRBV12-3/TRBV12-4 CASSLIADEQFF TGTGCCAGCAGTTTGATAGCCGATGAGCAGTTCTTC
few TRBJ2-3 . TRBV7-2 CASSLVVLTGTDTQYF TGTGCCAGCAGCTTAGTGGTCCTCACAGGCACAGATACGCAGTATTTT
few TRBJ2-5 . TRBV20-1 CSATTEGQETQYF TGCAGTGCTACCACTGAGGGGCAAGAGACCCAGTACTTC
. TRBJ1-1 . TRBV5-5 CASSLGRIPEKEAFF TGTGCCAGCAGCTTGGGACGAATACCAGAAAAGGAAGCTTTCTTT
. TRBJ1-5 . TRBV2 CASSVMGYDQPQHF TGTGCCAGCAGTGTTATGGGGTACGATCAGCCCCAGCATTTT
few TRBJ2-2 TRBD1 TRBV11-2 CASSRDRANTGELFF TGTGCCAGCAGCCGGGACAGGGCGAACACCGGGGAGCTGTTTTTT
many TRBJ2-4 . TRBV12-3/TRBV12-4 CASSLVTTTIAKNIQYF TGTGCCAGCAGTTTGGTGACTACCACCATAGCCAAAAACATTCAGTACTTC
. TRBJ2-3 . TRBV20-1 CSAGDGPDTQYF TGCAGTGCTGGGGACGGACCAGATACGCAGTATTTT